These 9 T cell receptor beta chains share one sample of origin, sequenced in a study of shared clonotypes between healthy human individuals. This table comes from immunoSEQ multiplex PCR, and its TCRdb copy is limited to in-frame clones, with some not included. There are hundreds of thousands of clones in the sample; around 74% occur only once, and about 1.8% lies in the top ten. The sample consisted of memory CD4+ T cells sorted from blood. Subset of the sample: CD45RA-negative fraction. Receptor source: a woman in her twenties or thirties in good health.

This clone was observed many times. The chain uses TRBV27 and TRBJ1-2, with 8 bases aligning to TRBD1. Germline V CDR1 and CDR2: MNHEY, SMNVEV (reference sequence). The CDR3 has 13 residues. Trimming took 2 bases from V and 8 from J; bases not matched to a gene: 4. The CDR3 sequence: CASSLPGGRGYTF. CDR3 DNA sequence: TGTGCCAGCAGTTTACCAGGGGGCCGGGGCTACACCTTC.

V is TRBV5-1 and J is TRBJ2-4; D possibly matches TRBD1 or TRBD2 (5 bases each). The CDR3 is 15 residues long. V was clipped by 0 bases and J by 5 bases, with 12 bases between them. Germline-derived CDR1 and CDR2 are SGHRS and YFSETQ. This CDR3 is CASSLGDPKQNIQYF. CDR3 bases: TGCGCCAGCAGCTTGGGGGACCCAAAGCAAAACATTCAGTACTTC. Drawing the rest from reference TRBV5-1 and TRBJ2-4, the complete variable domain is KAGVTQTPRYLIKTRGQQVTLSCSPISGHRSVSWYQQTPGQGLQFLFEYFSETQRNKGNFPGRFSGRQFSNSRSEMNVSTLELGDSALYLCASSLGDPKQNIQYFGAGTRLSVL.

This clone was observed a few times. The J gene is TRBJ1-5, the V gene TRBV25-1; D ambiguous. The CDR3 length is 12 residues. Germline CDR1 MGHDK, CDR2 SYGVNS. V was clipped by 4 bases and J by 1 base, with 2 bases between them. CDR3 nucleotide sequence: TGTGCCAGCAGTGGGAGCAATCAGCCCCAGCATTTT. This gives the protein CASSGSNQPQHF.

Points on this clone: Distinct nucleotide sequences in the sample also encode this CDR3. This rearrangement joins TRBV2 to TRBJ1-2, with TRBD1 as a possible D gene (5 bases). Germline V lookup: CDR1 SNHLY, CDR2 FYNNEI. V lost 4 bases and J 0 bases, leaving 9 bases between the germline ends. The CDR3 sequence is 14 residues long. The CDR3 nucleotides are TGTGCCAGCAGTGCCCGGGGCTCTAACTATGGCTACACCTTC. It encodes CASSARGSNYGYTF.

This clone was observed a handful of times. The chain carries TRBV30 and TRBJ1-4, with TRBD1 identical over 8 bases. This CDR3 is 16 amino acids long. CDR1 is GTSNPN and CDR2 is SVGIG in the germline V gene (reference sequence). V was clipped by 4 bases and J by 5 bases; unmatched bases: 12. Here the CDR3 reads CAWKRAGGAHNEKLFF. Written as DNA, the CDR3 is TGTGCCTGGAAGAGGGCAGGGGGCGCGCACAATGAAAAACTGTTTTTT. Filled out from reference TRBV30 and TRBJ1-4, the complete variable domain reads SQTIHQWPATLVQPVGSPLSLECTVEGTSNPNLYWYRQAAGRGLQLLFYSVGIGQISSEVPQNLSASRPQDRQFILSSKKLLLSDSGFYLCAWKRAGGAHNEKLFFGSGTQLSVL.

The rearrangement links TRBV25-1 to TRBJ1-2; D not certain. Germline V gene data show CDR1 as MGHDK and CDR2 as SYGVNS. This CDR3 is 14 amino acids long. V was shortened by 4 bases and J by 1 base, with 10 bases between the two germline ends. CDR3 protein: CASSGLHGNYGYTF. In DNA, the CDR3 is TGTGCCAGCAGTGGCTTACACGGTAACTATGGCTACACCTTC.

The chain links TRBV28 to TRBJ2-1, with 11 bases aligning to TRBD2. CDR1 and CDR2 from the germline V gene are MDHEN and SYDVKM. The CDR3 runs to 15 residues. V gave up 6 bases and J gave up 9 bases; unmatched junction bases: 10. As DNA, the CDR3 is TGTGCCAGCAGCATACTAGCGGGAGTTAAGGGTGAGCAGTTCTTC. The encoded protein is CASSILAGVKGEQFF.

This clone occurred a few times. CDR3 region: CASSLTMTGRTQPQHF. The CDR3 DNA reads TGTGCCAGCAGCCTAACGATGACAGGAAGAACTCAGCCCCAGCATTTT. This rearrangement joins TRBV28 to TRBJ1-5, with a weak D call TRBD1 (6 bases). Trimming stripped 6 bases from V and 6 bases from J, with 21 bases between. The CDR3 covers 16 residues. The germline V gene has CDR1 MDHEN and CDR2 SYDVKM. Using reference TRBV28 and TRBJ1-5 for the parts outside the CDR3, the full variable domain is DVKVTQSSRYLVKRTGEKVFLECVQDMDHENMFWYRQDPGLGLRLIYFSYDVKMKEKGDIPEGYSVSREKKERFSLILESASTNQTSMYLCASSLTMTGRTQPQHFGDGTRLSIL.

V gene TRBV28 combines with J gene TRBJ2-7; 9 nucleotides agree with TRBD2. CDR1 and CDR2 (germline): MDHEN, SYDVKM. J lost 6 bases, V lost 1 base, and 10 bases had no gene match. The CDR3 covers 16 residues. The CDR3 bases are TGTGCCAGCAGTTTATCAGCGGGAGGCCCTCGGGTCGAGCAGTACTTC. This sequence encodes CASSLSAGGPRVEQYF.